This T cell receptor beta chain was recorded in a study of blood T cell repertoires in COVID-19. Study background: PBMCs, B-cell-depleted T cells, or T cells were the source of the cDNA or gDNA that made up the material.

This table comes from immunoSEQ multiplex PCR, and its TCRdb copy is limited to in-frame clones, with some not included. The data hold over 150,000 clones, with over 70% observed a single time. Germline CDR1 reads KGHDR; CDR2 reads SFDVKD. The germline V and J ends were trimmed by 4 bases and 0 bases, with 8 bases remaining between them. The CDR3 runs to 14 residues. The rearrangement uses TRBV24-1 and TRBJ1-1, with a tentative D call TRBD1 (6 bases). This receptor was obtained from a woman between 55 and 75 years old who had recovered from COVID-19. The sample taken for sequencing was PBMCs or T cells enriched from blood (not recorded which). The CDR3 loop reads CATSDRGVNTEAFF. The CDR3 DNA is TGTGCCACCAGTGACAGGGGCGTGAACACTGAAGCTTTCTTT.